This entry lists 8 T cell receptor beta chains sequenced from one sample in a study of technical replicates of blood from a few donors. TCRdb's table, derived via immunoSEQ multiplex PCR, lists solely in-frame clones and lacks some. The sample lists fewer than 100,000 clones; 75% to 90% were seen once. Sequencing was performed on T cells isolated from PBMCs. These receptors all come from a human donor in good health.

The chain recombines TRBV9 with TRBJ1-1, with 9 bases aligning to TRBD1. CDR3 length: 20 amino acids. Germline V gene data show CDR1 as SGDLS and CDR2 as YYNGEE. V shed 1 base, J shed 4 bases, and the junction held 20 bases outside the gene matches. As DNA, the CDR3 is TGTGCCAGCAGCGTAAATGGTCTCGGGGACAGGGAAAGGTTGGGCACTGAAGCTTTCTTT. This translates into CASSVNGLGDRERLGTEAFF.

The chain recombines TRBV20-1 with TRBJ2-7, with no clear D. The V end was cut by 5 bases, the J end by 2 bases, with 7 bases between. Germline V gene lookup returns CDR1 DFQATT and CDR2 SNEGSKA (reference sequence). The CDR3 sequence is 11 residues long. As DNA, the CDR3 is TGCAGTGCTCCAGCGACCTACGAGCAGTACTTC. Protein product: CSAPATYEQYF.

J is TRBJ2-1 and V is TRBV7-9; 12 positions match TRBD2. The germline gives CDR1 SEHNR, CDR2 FQNEAQ (reference sequence). V lost 0 bases, J lost 9 bases, and 9 bases stayed unmatched. CDR3 length: 17 amino acids. The CDR3 is CASSLAALAGGASEQFF. CDR3 nucleotides: TGTGCCAGCAGCTTAGCGGCCCTAGCGGGGGGGGCATCTGAGCAGTTCTTC. The complete variable domain, with remaining parts taken from reference TRBV7-9 and TRBJ2-1, reads DTGVSQNPRHKITKRGQNVTFRCDPISEHNRLYWYRQTLGQGPEFLTYFQNEAQLEKSRLLSDRFSAERPKGSFSTLEIQRTEQGDSAMYLCASSLAALAGGASEQFFGPGTRLTVL.

V gene TRBV6-5 combines with J gene TRBJ2-1, with 7 bases aligning to TRBD2. Germline V gives CDR1 MNHEY, CDR2 SVGAGI. V was clipped by 4 bases and J by 10 bases; unmatched bases: 7. This CDR3 spans 13 amino acids. CDR3 DNA sequence: TGTGCCAGCAGTTCTAGACTAGCAGACGAGCAGTTCTTC. Its translation is CASSSRLADEQFF.

This clone was observed a single time. J is TRBJ1-2 and V is TRBV4-1, with D possibly matching TRBD1 (5 bases). The V end lost 0 bases, the J end lost 1 base, and 12 bases lay between the germline ends. The CDR3 length is 16 residues. The germline CDR1 and CDR2 sequences are MGHRA and YSYEKL. CDR3 sequence reads: CASSQEVNRINYGYTF. As DNA, the CDR3 is TGCGCCAGCAGCCAAGAGGTGAACAGGATTAACTATGGCTACACCTTC.

The CDR3 DNA reads TGTGCCAGCAGTCGTACCGGGACTAGCGGGAGCGCGAACACCGGGGAGCTGTTTTTT. Translating gives CASSRTGTSGSANTGELFF. The chain combines TRBV6-4 with TRBJ2-2, with 14 bases that match TRBD2. Germline V CDR1 and CDR2: MRHNA, SNTAGT. With V trimmed by 5 bases and J by 0 bases, 8 bases remained unmatched. The CDR3 runs 19 residues.

V usage is TRBV27 and J usage is TRBJ2-3, with D perhaps matching TRBD2 (6 bases). Per germline, CDR1 MNHEY and CDR2 SMNVEV (reference sequence). The V end lost 5 bases, the J end lost 3 bases, and 27 bases lay between the germline ends. This CDR3 has 19 amino acids. The CDR3 region is CASSLSTRLWPARTDTQYF. CDR3 DNA sequence: TGTGCCAGCAGTCTTTCGACTAGATTGTGGCCGGCTCGTACAGATACGCAGTATTTT.

The chain links TRBV9 to TRBJ2-1, with D maybe TRBD2 (6 bases). The CDR3 is 15 amino acids. The V gene's germline CDR1 is SGDLS and CDR2 YYNGEE. The V end lost 0 bases, the J end lost 4 bases, and 11 bases lay between the germline ends. CDR3 sequence reads: CASSVVGSGYNEQFF. CDR3 nucleotides: TGTGCCAGCAGCGTAGTTGGTAGCGGTTACAATGAGCAGTTCTTC.